This TCR beta chain was observed in a study of T cell responses to AZD1222 COVID-19 vaccine. Study results and caveats: Donors were mostly white British, more females; clonal diversity possibly underestimated. Just five to seven people given AZD1222 tested seropositive at baseline. Compared with day 0, the breadth and depth of the Spike-specific TCR repertoire rose significantly after two doses of AZD1222. Unmutated variant regions are reportedly targeted by nearly half of spike-specific TCRs.

Profiled with immunoSEQ multiplex PCR; TCRdb holds only in-frame clones, not every one. In the table there are about 100,000 clones, 70% to 90% of which are singletons. With respect to this clone: Antigen specificity is unknown.

The specimen comprised peripheral blood, sampled on day 0 of MenACWY control vaccination. The sequence was collected from an adult in good health.

CDR3 region: CASTPGQGPTGQYF. Here the CDR3 DNA reads TGTGCCAGCACCCCGGGACAGGGGCCTACGGGGCAGTACTTC. The chain recombines TRBV6-5 with TRBJ2-7, with 10 bases aligning to TRBD1. The CDR3 sequence is 14 residues long. Germline CDR1 MNHEY, CDR2 SVGAGI. With 7 bases clipped from V and 9 bases from J, the junction kept 12 bases outside the gene matches.